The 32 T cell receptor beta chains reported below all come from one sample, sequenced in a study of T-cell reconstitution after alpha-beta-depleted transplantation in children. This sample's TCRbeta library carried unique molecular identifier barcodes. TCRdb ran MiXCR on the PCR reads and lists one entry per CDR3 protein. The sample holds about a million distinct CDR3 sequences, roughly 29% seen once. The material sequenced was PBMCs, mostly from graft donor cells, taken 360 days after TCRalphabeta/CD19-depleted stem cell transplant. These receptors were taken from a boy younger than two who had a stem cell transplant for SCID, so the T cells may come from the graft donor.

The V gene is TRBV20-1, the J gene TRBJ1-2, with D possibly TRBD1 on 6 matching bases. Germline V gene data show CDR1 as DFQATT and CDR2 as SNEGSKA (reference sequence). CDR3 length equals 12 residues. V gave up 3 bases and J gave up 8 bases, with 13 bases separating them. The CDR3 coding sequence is TGCAGTGCTAGGCGGGGGGCTGGGGGCTACACCTTC. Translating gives CSARRGAGGYTF.

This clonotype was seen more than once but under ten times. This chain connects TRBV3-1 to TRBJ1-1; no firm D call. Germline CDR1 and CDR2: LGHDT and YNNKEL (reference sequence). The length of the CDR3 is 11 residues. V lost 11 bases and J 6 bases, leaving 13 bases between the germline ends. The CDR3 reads CAAGFGAEAFF. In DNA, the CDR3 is TGTGCCGCCGGGTTTGGGGCTGAAGCTTTCTTT.

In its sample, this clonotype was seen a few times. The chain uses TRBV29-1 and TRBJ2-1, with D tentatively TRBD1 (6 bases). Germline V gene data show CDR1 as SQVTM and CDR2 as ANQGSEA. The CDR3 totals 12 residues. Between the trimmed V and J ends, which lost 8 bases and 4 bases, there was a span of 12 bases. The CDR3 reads CSTEDRYNEQFF. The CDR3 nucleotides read TGCAGCACCGAGGACAGATACAATGAGCAGTTCTTC.

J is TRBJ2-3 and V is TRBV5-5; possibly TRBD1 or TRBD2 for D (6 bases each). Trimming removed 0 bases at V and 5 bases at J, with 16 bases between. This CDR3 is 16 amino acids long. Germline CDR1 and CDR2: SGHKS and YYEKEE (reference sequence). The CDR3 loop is CASSLVSGAQGDTQYF. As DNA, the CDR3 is TGTGCCAGCAGCTTGGTATCGGGGGCCCAGGGAGATACGCAGTATTTT. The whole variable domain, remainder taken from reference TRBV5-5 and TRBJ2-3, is DAGVTQSPTHLIKTRGQQVTLRCSPISGHKSVSWYQQVLGQGPQFIFQYYEKEERGRGNFPDRFSARQFPNYSSELNVNALLLGDSALYLCASSLVSGAQGDTQYFGPGTRLTVL.

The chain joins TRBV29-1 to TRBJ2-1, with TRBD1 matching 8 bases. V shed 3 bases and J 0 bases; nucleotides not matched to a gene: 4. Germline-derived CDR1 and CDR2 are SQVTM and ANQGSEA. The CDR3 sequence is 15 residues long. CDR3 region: CSVDRTGSSYNEQFF. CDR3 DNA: TGCAGCGTTGACCGGACAGGGAGCTCCTACAATGAGCAGTTCTTC.

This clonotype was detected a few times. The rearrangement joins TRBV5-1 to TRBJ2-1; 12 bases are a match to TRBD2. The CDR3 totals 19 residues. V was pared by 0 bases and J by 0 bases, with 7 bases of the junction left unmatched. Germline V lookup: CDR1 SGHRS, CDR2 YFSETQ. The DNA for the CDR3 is TGCGCCAGCAGCTTGGGACTAGCGGGGGCCCCGAGCTCCTACAATGAGCAGTTCTTC. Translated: CASSLGLAGAPSSYNEQFF. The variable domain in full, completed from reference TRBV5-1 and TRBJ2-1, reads KAGVTQTPRYLIKTRGQQVTLSCSPISGHRSVSWYQQTPGQGLQFLFEYFSETQRNKGNFPGRFSGRQFSNSRSEMNVSTLELGDSALYLCASSLGLAGAPSSYNEQFFGPGTRLTVL.

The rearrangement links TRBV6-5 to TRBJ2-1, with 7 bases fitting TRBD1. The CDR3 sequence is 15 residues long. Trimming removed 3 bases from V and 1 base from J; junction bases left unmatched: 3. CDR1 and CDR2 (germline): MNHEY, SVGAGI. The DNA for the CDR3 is TGTGCCAGCAGTTATCAACAGGGGTCCTACAATGAGCAGTTCTTC. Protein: CASSYQQGSYNEQFF.

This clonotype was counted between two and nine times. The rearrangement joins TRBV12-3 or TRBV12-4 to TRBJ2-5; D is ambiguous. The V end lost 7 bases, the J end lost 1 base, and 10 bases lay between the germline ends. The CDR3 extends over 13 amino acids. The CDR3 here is CASTERPQETQYF. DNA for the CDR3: TGTGCCAGCACCGAGAGGCCCCAAGAGACCCAGTACTTC.

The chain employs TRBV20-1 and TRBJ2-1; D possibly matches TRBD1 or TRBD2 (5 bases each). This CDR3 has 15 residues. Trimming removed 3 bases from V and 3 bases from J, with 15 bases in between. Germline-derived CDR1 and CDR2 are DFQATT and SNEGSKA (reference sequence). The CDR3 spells CSASHQRGSYNEQFF. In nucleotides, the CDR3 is TGCAGTGCTAGCCACCAACGGGGCAGCTACAATGAGCAGTTCTTC.

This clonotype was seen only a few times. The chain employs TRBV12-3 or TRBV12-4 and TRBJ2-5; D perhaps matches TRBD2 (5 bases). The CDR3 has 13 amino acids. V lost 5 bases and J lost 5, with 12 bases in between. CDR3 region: CASSPIREETQYF. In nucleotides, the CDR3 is TGTGCCAGCAGTCCAATTAGGGAGGAGACCCAGTACTTC.

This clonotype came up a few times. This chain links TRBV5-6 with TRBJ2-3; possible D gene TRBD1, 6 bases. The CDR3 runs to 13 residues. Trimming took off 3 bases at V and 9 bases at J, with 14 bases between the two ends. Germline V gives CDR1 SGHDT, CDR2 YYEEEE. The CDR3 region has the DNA TGTGCCAGCAGCTGGGCCCCCACAGGGACGCAGTATTTT. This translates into CASSWAPTGTQYF.

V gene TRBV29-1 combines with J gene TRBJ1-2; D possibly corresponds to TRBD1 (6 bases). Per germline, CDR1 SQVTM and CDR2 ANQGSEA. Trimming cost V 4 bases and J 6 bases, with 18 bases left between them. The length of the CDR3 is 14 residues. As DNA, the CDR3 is TGCAGCGTTGGATCCGGGACAAGAGTCGATGGCTACACCTTC. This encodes CSVGSGTRVDGYTF. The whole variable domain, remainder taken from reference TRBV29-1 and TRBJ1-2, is SAVISQKPSRDICQRGTSLTIQCQVDSQVTMMFWYRQQPGQSLTLIATANQGSEATYESGFVIDKFPISRPNLTFSTLTVSNMSPEDSSIYLCSVGSGTRVDGYTFGSGTRLTVV.

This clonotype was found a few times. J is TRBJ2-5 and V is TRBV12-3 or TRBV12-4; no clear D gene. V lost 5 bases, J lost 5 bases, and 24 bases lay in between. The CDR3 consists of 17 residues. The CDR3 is CASSELPSETWWETQYF. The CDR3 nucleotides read TGTGCCAGCAGTGAACTGCCCTCGGAGACGTGGTGGGAGACCCAGTACTTC.

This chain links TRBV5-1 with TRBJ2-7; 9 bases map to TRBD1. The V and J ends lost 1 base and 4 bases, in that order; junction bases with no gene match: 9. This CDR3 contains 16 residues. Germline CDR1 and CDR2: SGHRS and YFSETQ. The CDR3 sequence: CASSLRGTGRDYEQYF. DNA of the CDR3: TGCGCCAGCAGCTTGCGGGGGACAGGGCGGGATTACGAGCAGTACTTC.

The CDR3 nucleotides are TGCAGCGCGGACATGAACACTGAAGCTTTCTTT. This codes for CSADMNTEAFF. The V call is TRBV29-1, the J call TRBJ1-1; TRBD1 might be the D (5 bases). Per germline, CDR1 SQVTM and CDR2 ANQGSEA. Deletions cut 7 bases from V and 0 bases from J, with 6 bases between. The CDR3 spans 11 residues. Full variable domain (missing parts from reference TRBV29-1 and TRBJ1-1): SAVISQKPSRDICQRGTSLTIQCQVDSQVTMMFWYRQQPGQSLTLIATANQGSEATYESGFVIDKFPISRPNLTFSTLTVSNMSPEDSSIYLCSADMNTEAFFGQGTRLTVV.

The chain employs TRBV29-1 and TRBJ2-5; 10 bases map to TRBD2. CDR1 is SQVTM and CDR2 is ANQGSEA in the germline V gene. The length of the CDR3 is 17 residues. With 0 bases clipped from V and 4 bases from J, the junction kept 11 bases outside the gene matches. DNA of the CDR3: TGCAGCGTTGAAGACAGTTGGGCTAGCGGGGGACCAGAGACCCAGTACTTC. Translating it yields CSVEDSWASGGPETQYF.

CDR3 bases: TGTGCCAGCAGTTGGGGGGGGACAGGGGGCAATGAGCAGTTCTTC. Translation: CASSWGGTGGNEQFF. The rearrangement joins TRBV12-3 or TRBV12-4 to TRBJ2-1; 11 nucleotides match TRBD1. CDR3 length: 15 residues. Losses at the gene ends were 4 bases for V and 6 bases for J; bases not matched to a gene: 5.

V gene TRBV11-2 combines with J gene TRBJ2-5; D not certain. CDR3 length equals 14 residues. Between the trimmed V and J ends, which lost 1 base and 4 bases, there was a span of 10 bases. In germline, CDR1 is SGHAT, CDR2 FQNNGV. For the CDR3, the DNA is TGTGCCAGCAGCTTAGGAACGGTTGCAGAGACCCAGTACTTC. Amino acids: CASSLGTVAETQYF.

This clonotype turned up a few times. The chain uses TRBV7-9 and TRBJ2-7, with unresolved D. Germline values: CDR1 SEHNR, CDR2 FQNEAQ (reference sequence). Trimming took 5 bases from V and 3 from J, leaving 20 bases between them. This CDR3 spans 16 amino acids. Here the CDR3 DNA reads TGTGCCAGCAGCCCGATGTACGGAGTCTCCTACTACGAGCAGTACTTC. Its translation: CASSPMYGVSYYEQYF.

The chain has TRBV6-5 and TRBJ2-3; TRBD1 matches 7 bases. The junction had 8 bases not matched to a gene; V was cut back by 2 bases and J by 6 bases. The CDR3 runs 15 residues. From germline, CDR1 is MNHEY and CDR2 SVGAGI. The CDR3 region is CASSYGQVALDTQYF. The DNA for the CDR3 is TGTGCCAGCAGTTACGGACAGGTCGCCCTGGATACGCAGTATTTT.

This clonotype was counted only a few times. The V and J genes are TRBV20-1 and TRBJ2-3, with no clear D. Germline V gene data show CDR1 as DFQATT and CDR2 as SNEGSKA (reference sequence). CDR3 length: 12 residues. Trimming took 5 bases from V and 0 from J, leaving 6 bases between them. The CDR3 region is CSAAYSTDTQYF. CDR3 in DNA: TGCAGTGCTGCCTACAGCACAGATACGCAGTATTTT.

Written as DNA, the CDR3 is TGTGCCAGCAGTCCAAGGGCCGGGGGCCGGACCGGGGAGCTGTTTTTT. It codes for CASSPRAGGRTGELFF. V and J are TRBV12-3 or TRBV12-4 and TRBJ2-2; D is possibly TRBD1 or TRBD2 (6 bases each). V was clipped by 5 bases and J by 5 bases, with 18 bases between them. The CDR3 is 16 residues long.

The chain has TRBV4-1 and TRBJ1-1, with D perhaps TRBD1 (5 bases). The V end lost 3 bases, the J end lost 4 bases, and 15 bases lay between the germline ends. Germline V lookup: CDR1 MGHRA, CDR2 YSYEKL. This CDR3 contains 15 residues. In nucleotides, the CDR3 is TGCGCCAGCAGCCACGATGGATTGGGGGGCACTGAAGCTTTCTTT. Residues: CASSHDGLGGTEAFF.

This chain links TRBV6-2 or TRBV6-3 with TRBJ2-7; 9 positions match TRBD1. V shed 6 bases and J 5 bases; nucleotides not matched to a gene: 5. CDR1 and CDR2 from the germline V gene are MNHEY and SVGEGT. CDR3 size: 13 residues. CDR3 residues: CASRPWDRDEQYF. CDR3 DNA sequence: TGTGCCAGCAGACCCTGGGACAGGGACGAGCAGTACTTC.

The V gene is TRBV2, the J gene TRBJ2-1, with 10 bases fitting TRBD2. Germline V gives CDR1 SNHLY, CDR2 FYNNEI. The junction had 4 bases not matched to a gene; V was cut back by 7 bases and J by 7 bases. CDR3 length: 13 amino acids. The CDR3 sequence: CASTLAGVNEQFF. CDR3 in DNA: TGTGCCAGCACTCTAGCGGGGGTGAATGAGCAGTTCTTC.

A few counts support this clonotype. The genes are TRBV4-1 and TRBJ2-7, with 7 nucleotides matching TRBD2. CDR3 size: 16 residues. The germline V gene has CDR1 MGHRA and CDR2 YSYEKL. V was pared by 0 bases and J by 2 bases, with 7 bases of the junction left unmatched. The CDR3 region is CASSQDFSGPPYEQYF. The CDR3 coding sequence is TGCGCCAGCAGCCAAGATTTTAGCGGGCCCCCCTACGAGCAGTACTTC.

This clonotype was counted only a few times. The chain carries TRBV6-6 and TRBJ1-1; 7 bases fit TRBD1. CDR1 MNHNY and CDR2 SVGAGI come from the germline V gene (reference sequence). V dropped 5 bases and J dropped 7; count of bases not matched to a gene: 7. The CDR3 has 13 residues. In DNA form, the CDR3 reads TGTGCCAGCAGTAAGGGGGCAGTCCTTGAAGCTTTCTTT. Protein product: CASSKGAVLEAFF.

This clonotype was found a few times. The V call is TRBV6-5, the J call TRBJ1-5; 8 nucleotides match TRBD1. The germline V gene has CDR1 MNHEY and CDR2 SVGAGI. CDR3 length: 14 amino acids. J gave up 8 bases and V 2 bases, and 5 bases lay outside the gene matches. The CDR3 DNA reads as TGTGCCAGCAGTTACGGGCAGGGGGCTAAGCCCCAGCATTTT. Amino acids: CASSYGQGAKPQHF.

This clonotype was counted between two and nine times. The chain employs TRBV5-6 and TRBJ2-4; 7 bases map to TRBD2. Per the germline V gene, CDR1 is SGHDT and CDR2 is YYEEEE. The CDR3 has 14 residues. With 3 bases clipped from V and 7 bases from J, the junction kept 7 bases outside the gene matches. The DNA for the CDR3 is TGTGCCAGCAGCTCTGACACAGCGGGGAACATTCAGTACTTC. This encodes CASSSDTAGNIQYF.

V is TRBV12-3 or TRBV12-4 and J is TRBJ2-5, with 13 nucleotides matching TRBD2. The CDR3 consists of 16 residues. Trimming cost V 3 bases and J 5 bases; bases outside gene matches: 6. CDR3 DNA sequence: TGTGCCAGCAGTTTTGGACTAGCGGGGGCTTTGGAGACCCAGTACTTC. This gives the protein CASSFGLAGALETQYF.

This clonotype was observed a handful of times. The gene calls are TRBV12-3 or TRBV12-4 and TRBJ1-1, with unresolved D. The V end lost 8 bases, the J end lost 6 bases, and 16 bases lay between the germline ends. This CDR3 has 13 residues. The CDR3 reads CASSLGLWAEAFF. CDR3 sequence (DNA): TGTGCCAGCTCCCTCGGACTGTGGGCTGAAGCTTTCTTT.

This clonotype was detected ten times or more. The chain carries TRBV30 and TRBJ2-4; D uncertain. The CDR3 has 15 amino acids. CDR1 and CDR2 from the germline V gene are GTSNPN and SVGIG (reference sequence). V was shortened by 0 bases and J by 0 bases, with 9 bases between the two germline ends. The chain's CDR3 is CAWSVVGLAKNIQYF. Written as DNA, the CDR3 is TGTGCCTGGAGTGTTGTGGGTCTAGCCAAAAACATTCAGTACTTC.